Listed here are 20 T cell receptor beta chains from one sample, sequenced in a study of identical twins (dated by TCRdb to 2015 to 2016). The library was made by 5' RACE. The sequencer listed for this sample is Illumina HiSeq 2000. TCRdb ran its own pipeline on the public reads, namely fastp trimming at Q25 and MiXCR clone calling, and kept in-frame beta chains. Each record represents a unique CDR3 protein, reported with the most common genes and DNA among its rows. The sample table records about 250,000 distinct CDR3 sequences; more than 13% of these occur just once. The ten largest clones represent around 9.5% of the sample. Sequencing was carried out using memory (CD45RO+) T cells sorted from blood. The sample's cell subset or site, from its label and the paper: CD45RO+ enriched T cells. These receptors were collected from a young woman in good health.

This clonotype was picked up many times. The chain employs TRBV12-3 or TRBV12-4 and TRBJ2-2; tentatively, D is TRBD2 (5 bases). This CDR3 spans 14 amino acids. V was cut by 5 bases and J by 7 bases, with 14 bases left in between. The CDR3 nucleotides are TGTGCCAGCAGTCTAAGCAGAGGGAGCGGGGAGCTGTTTTTT. Encoded protein: CASSLSRGSGELFF.

This chain joins TRBV4-3 and TRBJ2-2; possibly TRBD1 for D (6 bases). CDR3 length equals 13 residues. Germline lookup yields CDR1 LGHNA and CDR2 YSLEER. The V gene lost 4 bases and the J gene lost 8 bases, with 11 bases spanning the gap. The CDR3: CASSPNRVGELFF. The DNA for the CDR3 is TGCGCCAGCAGCCCCAACAGGGTTGGGGAGCTGTTTTTT.

The chain employs TRBV18 and TRBJ2-5; TRBD2 aligns across 10 bases. Trimming took 3 bases from V and 3 from J; bases not matched to a gene: 7. This CDR3 spans 16 amino acids. Per the germline V gene, CDR1 is KGHSH and CDR2 is LQKENI. CDR3 in amino acids: CASSPLRLAGEETQYF. The CDR3 region has the DNA TGTGCCAGCTCACCCCTTCGACTAGCGGGCGAAGAGACCCAGTACTTC.

CDR3 loop: CASSVVSATDTQYF. The CDR3 DNA reads TGTGCCAGCAGCGTAGTTTCAGCCACAGATACGCAGTATTTT. The genes are TRBV9 and TRBJ2-3; D ambiguous. The length of the CDR3 is 14 residues. Germline V gene lookup returns CDR1 SGDLS and CDR2 YYNGEE. Trimming cost V 0 bases and J 2 bases, with 7 bases left between them.

The rearrangement uses TRBV20-1 and TRBJ1-2; D is ambiguous. Germline CDR1 is DFQATT and CDR2 is SNEGSKA (reference sequence). The CDR3 contains 12 residues. Trimming left V 4 bases short and J 0 bases short, with 6 bases between. CDR3 bases: TGCAGTGCTACCCCCTCTAACTATGGCTACACCTTC. It encodes CSATPSNYGYTF.

The V gene is TRBV30, the J gene TRBJ2-1, with D hard to call. The CDR3 contains 11 residues. CDR1 GTSNPN and CDR2 SVGIG come from the germline V gene (reference sequence). Between the trimmed V and J ends, which lost 4 bases and 7 bases, there was a span of 8 bases. The CDR3 here is CAWMGVNEQFF. The CDR3 bases are TGTGCCTGGATGGGCGTTAATGAGCAGTTCTTC. The full variable domain, its missing parts supplied by reference TRBV30 and TRBJ2-1, is SQTIHQWPATLVQPVGSPLSLECTVEGTSNPNLYWYRQAAGRGLQLLFYSVGIGQISSEVPQNLSASRPQDRQFILSSKKLLLSDSGFYLCAWMGVNEQFFGPGTRLTVL.

This chain connects TRBV11-2 to TRBJ1-1; D gene uncertain. Trimming cost V 1 base and J 1 base, with 7 bases left between them. This CDR3 has 14 residues. CDR1 SGHAT and CDR2 FQNNGV come from the germline V gene. The CDR3 DNA follows: TGTGCCAGCAGCTTAGTGTCAGGGAACACTGAAGCTTTCTTT. Protein sequence: CASSLVSGNTEAFF.

V usage is TRBV3-1 and J usage is TRBJ2-1, with D unclear. The germline CDR1 and CDR2 sequences are LGHDT and YNNKEL (reference sequence). The V end was cut by 8 bases, the J end by 1 base, with 9 bases between. There are 13 residues in the CDR3. CDR3 protein: CASGIRSYNEQFF. The CDR3 DNA reads TGTGCCAGCGGAATACGTTCCTACAATGAGCAGTTCTTC.

The V call is TRBV6-2 or TRBV6-3, the J call TRBJ1-1, with D tentatively TRBD1 (5 bases). Trimming stripped 8 bases from V and 11 bases from J, with 18 bases between. Germline V lookup: CDR1 MNHEY, CDR2 SVGEGT. The CDR3 has 12 amino acids. In DNA form, the CDR3 reads TGTGCCAGCCGATTAGCGGGAGGGGTCGCTTTCTTT. Its protein is CASRLAGGVAFF.

This clonotype was picked up a small number of times. V gene TRBV19 combines with J gene TRBJ1-5, with 9 nucleotides matching TRBD1. The CDR3 runs 17 residues. The V segment lost 1 base and the J segment 9 bases; nucleotides outside the gene matches: 13. CDR1 and CDR2 (germline): LNHDA, SQIVND (reference sequence). Written as DNA, the CDR3 is TGTGCCAGTAGTATAGCTGGGACAGGGCGACCCGGGAGGCCCCAGCATTTT. Its protein is CASSIAGTGRPGRPQHF.

There are a few counts of this clonotype. CDR3 sequence (DNA): TGTGCCAGCAGTGAATGGGGACAGAGTAGACAGCCCCAGCATTTT. The encoded protein is CASSEWGQSRQPQHF. The V gene is TRBV6-1, the J gene TRBJ1-5, with 7 bases that match TRBD1. The CDR3 length is 15 residues. Trimming took 2 bases from V and 7 from J; bases not matched to a gene: 8. Germline lookup yields CDR1 MNHNS and CDR2 SASEGT.

Only a few counts were recorded for this clonotype. The V gene is TRBV20-1, the J gene TRBJ2-2; D possibly matches TRBD1 or TRBD2 (6 bases each). There are 13 residues in the CDR3. V dropped 2 bases and J dropped 7 bases, with 11 bases sitting between them. Germline CDR1 reads DFQATT; CDR2 reads SNEGSKA (reference sequence). The CDR3 sequence: CSARYGGNGELFF. CDR3 nucleotide sequence: TGCAGTGCTAGATACGGGGGCAACGGGGAGCTGTTTTTT.

The J gene is TRBJ2-5, the V gene TRBV20-1; D may be TRBD2 (6 bases). CDR1 DFQATT and CDR2 SNEGSKA come from the germline V gene (reference sequence). The length of the CDR3 is 15 residues. Between the trimmed V and J ends, which lost 2 bases and 5 bases, there was a span of 18 bases. The CDR3 DNA is TGCAGTGCTAGATCGGAAGGCGGGGCCAAGGAGACCCAGTACTTC. Its protein is CSARSEGGAKETQYF.

This clonotype has more than one count but fewer than ten. The chain links TRBV27 to TRBJ2-2, with 8 positions matching TRBD1. The V gene's germline CDR1 is MNHEY and CDR2 SMNVEV (reference sequence). Germline trimming cut 6 bases from V and 3 bases from J; bases unmatched to any gene: 12. The CDR3 is 17 residues long. The DNA for the CDR3 is TGTGCCAGCAGCGGGGGCAGGGGGCTAATGTACACCGGGGAGCTGTTTTTT. It yields the protein CASSGGRGLMYTGELFF.

This clonotype was seen only a few times. The chain has TRBV11-2 and TRBJ2-3, with 8 bases lining up with TRBD2. Trimming at V came to 5 bases and at J to 5 bases, leaving 3 bases not matched to a gene. Germline V CDR1 and CDR2: SGHAT, FQNNGV. This CDR3 comprises 13 residues. The CDR3 spells CASSPSGGDTQYF. The CDR3, as DNA: TGTGCCAGCAGCCCGAGCGGGGGAGATACGCAGTATTTT.

In its sample, this clonotype was seen a few times. This sequence joins TRBV6-7 and TRBJ1-1; TRBD1 is a possible D gene (5 bases). TRBV6-7 is placed among ORFs of uncertain function. CDR3 size: 17 residues. V lost 2 bases and J 4 bases, leaving 20 bases between the germline ends. The CDR3 bases are TGTGCCAGCAGTTACAAGCGCGCAGGCTGGGGGTCCACTGAAGCTTTCTTT. Translating gives CASSYKRAGWGSTEAFF.

This clonotype has a handful of counts. This chain joins TRBV2 and TRBJ2-1, with 9 bases lining up with TRBD1. Unmatched junction bases numbered 14, after V lost 8 bases and J lost 0 bases. Germline V lookup: CDR1 SNHLY, CDR2 FYNNEI. The length of the CDR3 is 18 residues. Here the CDR3 reads CASFPGQGPLLSYNEQFF. The CDR3 DNA sequence: TGTGCCAGCTTCCCGGGACAGGGTCCGCTCCTCTCCTACAATGAGCAGTTCTTC. Based on the CDR3 plus reference TRBV2 and TRBJ2-1, the full variable domain is EPEVTQTPSHQVTQMGQEVILRCVPISNHLYFYWYRQILGQKVEFLVSFYNNEISEKSEIFDDQFSVERPDGSNFTLKIRSTKLEDSAMYFCASFPGQGPLLSYNEQFFGPGTRLTVL.

This clonotype was picked up a small number of times. The genes are TRBV5-1 and TRBJ2-7, with D unresolved. In germline, CDR1 is SGHRS, CDR2 YFSETQ. V lost 0 bases, J lost 6 bases, and 13 bases lay in between. The CDR3 totals 14 residues. CDR3: CASSLDAYLSEQYF. CDR3 coding DNA: TGCGCCAGCAGCTTGGACGCGTACCTCTCCGAGCAGTACTTC.

The sample holds a few counts of this clonotype. The chain recombines TRBV7-2 with TRBJ2-7; no reliable D call. The CDR3 sequence is 14 residues long. Trimming cost V 5 bases and J 2 bases, with 13 bases left between them. Germline lookup yields CDR1 SGHTA and CDR2 FQGNSA. This CDR3 is CASSPSGDPYEQYF. The CDR3 DNA sequence: TGTGCCAGCAGCCCATCGGGCGACCCCTACGAGCAGTACTTC.

The sample holds a few counts of this clonotype. The chain employs TRBV10-3 and TRBJ1-1; weak D call: TRBD1 (5 bases). V was trimmed by 9 bases and J by 1 base, leaving 12 bases between them. Germline CDR1 reads ENHRY; CDR2 reads SYGVKD. The CDR3 length is 13 residues. The CDR3: CAISRDANTEAFF. CDR3 sequence (DNA): TGTGCCATTAGCCGGGACGCGAACACTGAAGCTTTCTTT.